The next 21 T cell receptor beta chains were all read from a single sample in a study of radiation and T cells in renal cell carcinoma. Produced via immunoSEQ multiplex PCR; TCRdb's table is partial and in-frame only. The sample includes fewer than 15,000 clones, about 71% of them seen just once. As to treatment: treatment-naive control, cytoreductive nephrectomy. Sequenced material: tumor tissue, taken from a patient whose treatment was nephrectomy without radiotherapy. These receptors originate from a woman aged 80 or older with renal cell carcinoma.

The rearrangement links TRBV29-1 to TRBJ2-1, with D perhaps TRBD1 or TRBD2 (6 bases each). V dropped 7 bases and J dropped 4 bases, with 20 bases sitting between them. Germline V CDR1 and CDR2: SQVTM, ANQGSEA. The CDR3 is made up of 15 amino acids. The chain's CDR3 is CSALKWGAGYNEQFF. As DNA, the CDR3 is TGCAGCGCCCTAAAATGGGGGGCGGGGTACAATGAGCAGTTCTTC.

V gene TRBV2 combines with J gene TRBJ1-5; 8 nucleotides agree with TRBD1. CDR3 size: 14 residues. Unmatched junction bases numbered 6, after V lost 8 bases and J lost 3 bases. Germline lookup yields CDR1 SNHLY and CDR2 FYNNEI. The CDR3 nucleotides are TGTGCCAGCCGCGGACAGGGTTTCAATCAGCCCCAGCATTTT. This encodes CASRGQGFNQPQHF.

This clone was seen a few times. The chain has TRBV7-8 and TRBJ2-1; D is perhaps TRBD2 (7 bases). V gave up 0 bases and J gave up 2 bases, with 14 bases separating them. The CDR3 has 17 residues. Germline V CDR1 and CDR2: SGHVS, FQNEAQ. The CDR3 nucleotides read TGTGCCAGCAGCTTAGCCACGTGGCGGGGGCCCTACAATGAGCAGTTCTTC. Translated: CASSLATWRGPYNEQFF.

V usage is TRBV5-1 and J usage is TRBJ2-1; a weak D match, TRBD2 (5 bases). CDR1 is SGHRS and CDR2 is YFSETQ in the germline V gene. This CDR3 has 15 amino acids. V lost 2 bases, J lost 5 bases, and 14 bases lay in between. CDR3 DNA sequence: TGCGCCAGCAGCTTAGCGGCGGGTATCAACAATGAGCAGTTCTTC. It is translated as CASSLAAGINNEQFF.

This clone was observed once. The CDR3 nucleotides read TGTGCCAGCAGTGCTTCGACAGAGCCAACCAAAAACATTCAGTACTTC. Amino acids: CASSASTEPTKNIQYF. The J gene is TRBJ2-4, the V gene TRBV25-1; possible D gene TRBD1, 5 bases. The CDR3 is made up of 16 amino acids. V was trimmed by 4 bases and J by 2 bases, leaving 15 bases between them. Germline-derived CDR1 and CDR2 are MGHDK and SYGVNS.

The CDR3 DNA reads TGTGCCAGCAGCCCTCAGGGAAGCTCTGGGGCCAACGTCCTGACTTTC. Residues: CASSPQGSSGANVLTF. V is TRBV7-7 and J is TRBJ2-6; a weak D match, TRBD1 (5 bases). Germline V gene data show CDR1 as SSHAT and CDR2 as FNYEAQ (reference sequence). The CDR3 has 16 residues. Trimming shortened V by 5 bases and J by 0 bases, and 11 bases separated the two germline ends.

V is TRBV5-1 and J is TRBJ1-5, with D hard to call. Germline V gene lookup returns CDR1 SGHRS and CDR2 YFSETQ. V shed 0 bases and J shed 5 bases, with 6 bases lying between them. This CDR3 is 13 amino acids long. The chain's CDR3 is CASSLEGYQPQHF. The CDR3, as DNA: TGCGCCAGCAGCTTGGAAGGGTATCAGCCCCAGCATTTT.

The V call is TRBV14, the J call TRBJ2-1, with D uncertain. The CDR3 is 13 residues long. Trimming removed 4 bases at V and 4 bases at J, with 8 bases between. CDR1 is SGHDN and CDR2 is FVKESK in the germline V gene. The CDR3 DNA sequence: TGTGCCAGCAGCCTTGGTCGATACAATGAGCAGTTCTTC. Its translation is CASSLGRYNEQFF. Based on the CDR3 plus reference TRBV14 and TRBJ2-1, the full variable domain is EAGVTQFPSHSVIEKGQTVTLRCDPISGHDNLYWYRRVMGKEIKFLLHFVKESKQDESGMPNNRFLAERTGGTYSTLKVQPAELEDSGVYFCASSLGRYNEQFFGPGTRLTVL.

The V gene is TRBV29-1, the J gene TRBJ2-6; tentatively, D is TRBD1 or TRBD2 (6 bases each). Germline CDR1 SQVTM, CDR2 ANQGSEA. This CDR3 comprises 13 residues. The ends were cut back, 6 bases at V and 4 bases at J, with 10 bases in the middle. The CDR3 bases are TGCAGCGTGGGGGGCCTGGGGGCCAACGTCCTGACTTTC. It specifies CSVGGLGANVLTF.

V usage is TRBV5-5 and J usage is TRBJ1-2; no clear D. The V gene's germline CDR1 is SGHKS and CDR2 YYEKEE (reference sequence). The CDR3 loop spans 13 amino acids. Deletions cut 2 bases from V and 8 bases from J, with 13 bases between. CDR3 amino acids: CASSFQTASGYTF. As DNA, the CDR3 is TGTGCCAGCAGCTTTCAGACGGCGAGCGGCTACACCTTC.

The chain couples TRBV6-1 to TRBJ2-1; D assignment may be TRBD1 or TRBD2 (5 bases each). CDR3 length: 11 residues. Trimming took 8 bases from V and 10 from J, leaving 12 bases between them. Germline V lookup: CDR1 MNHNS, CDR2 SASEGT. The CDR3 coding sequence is TGTGCCAGCGGGGGACCCGCAGAGCAGTTCTTC. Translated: CASGGPAEQFF.

CDR3: CASSGRDMNTEAFF. CDR3 DNA sequence: TGTGCCAGCAGCGGCAGGGACATGAACACTGAAGCTTTCTTT. The chain employs TRBV6-5 and TRBJ1-1; tentatively, D is TRBD1 (6 bases). Germline assignment: CDR1 MNHEY and CDR2 SVGAGI. The V end lost 6 bases, the J end lost 0 bases, and 11 bases lay between the germline ends. This CDR3 contains 14 residues.

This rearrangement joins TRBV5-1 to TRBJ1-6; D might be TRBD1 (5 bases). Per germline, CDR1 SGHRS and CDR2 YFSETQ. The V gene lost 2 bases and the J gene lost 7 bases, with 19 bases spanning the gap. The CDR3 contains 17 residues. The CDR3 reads CASSLVLGRDGNSPLHF. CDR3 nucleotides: TGCGCCAGCAGCTTAGTGTTGGGTCGGGACGGCAATTCACCCCTCCACTTT.

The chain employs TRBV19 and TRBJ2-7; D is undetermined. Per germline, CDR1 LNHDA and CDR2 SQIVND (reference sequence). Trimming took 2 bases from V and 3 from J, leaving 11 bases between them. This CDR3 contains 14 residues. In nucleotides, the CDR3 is TGTGCCAGTAGTATACGGGCAGAAAGCTACGAGCAGTACTTC. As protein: CASSIRAESYEQYF.

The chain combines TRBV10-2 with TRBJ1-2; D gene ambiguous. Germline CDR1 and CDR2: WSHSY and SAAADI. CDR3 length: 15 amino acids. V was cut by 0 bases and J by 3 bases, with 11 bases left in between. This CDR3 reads CASSESTSRYYGYTF. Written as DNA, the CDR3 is TGCGCCAGCAGTGAGTCGACGTCCAGGTACTATGGCTACACCTTC.

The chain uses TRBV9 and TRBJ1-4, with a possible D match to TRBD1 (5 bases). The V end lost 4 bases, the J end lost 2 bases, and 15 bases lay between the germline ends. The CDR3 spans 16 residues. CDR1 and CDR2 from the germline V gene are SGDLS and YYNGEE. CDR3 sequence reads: CASSLKGEYTNEKLFF. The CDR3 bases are TGTGCCAGCAGCTTAAAAGGGGAGTATACTAATGAAAAACTGTTTTTT.

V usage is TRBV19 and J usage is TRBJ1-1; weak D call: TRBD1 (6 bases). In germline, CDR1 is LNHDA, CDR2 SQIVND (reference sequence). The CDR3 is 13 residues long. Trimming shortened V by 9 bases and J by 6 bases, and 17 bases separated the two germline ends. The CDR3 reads CASAGRGLPEAFF. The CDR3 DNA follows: TGTGCCAGCGCAGGCAGGGGTTTACCTGAAGCTTTCTTT.

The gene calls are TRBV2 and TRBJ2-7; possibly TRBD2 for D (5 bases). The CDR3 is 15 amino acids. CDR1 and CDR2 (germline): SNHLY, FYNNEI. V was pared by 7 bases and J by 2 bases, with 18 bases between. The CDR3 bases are TGTGCCAGCACGCGGGTGGGCAGCCCTACCTACGAGCAGTACGTC. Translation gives CASTRVGSPTYEQYV.

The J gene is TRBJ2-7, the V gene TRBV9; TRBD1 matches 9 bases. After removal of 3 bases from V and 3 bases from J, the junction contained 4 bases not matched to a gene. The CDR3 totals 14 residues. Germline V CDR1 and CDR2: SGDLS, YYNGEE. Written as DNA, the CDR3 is TGTGCCAGCAGCGGTGGACAGGGGATCTACGAGCAGTACTTC. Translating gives CASSGGQGIYEQYF.

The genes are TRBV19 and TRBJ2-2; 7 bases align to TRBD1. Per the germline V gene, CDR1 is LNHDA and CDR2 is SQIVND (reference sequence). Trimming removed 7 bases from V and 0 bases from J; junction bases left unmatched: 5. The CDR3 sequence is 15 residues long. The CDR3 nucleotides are TGTGCCAGTACGAGAGGGACAGCGAACACCGGGGAGCTGTTTTTT. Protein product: CASTRGTANTGELFF.

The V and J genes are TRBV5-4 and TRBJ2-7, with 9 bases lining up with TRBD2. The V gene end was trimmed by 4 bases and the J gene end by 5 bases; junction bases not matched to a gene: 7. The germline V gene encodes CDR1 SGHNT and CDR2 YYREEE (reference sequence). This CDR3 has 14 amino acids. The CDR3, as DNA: TGTGCCAGCAGCCCAGGGACTAGCTTTGACGAGCAGTACGTC. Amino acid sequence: CASSPGTSFDEQYV.